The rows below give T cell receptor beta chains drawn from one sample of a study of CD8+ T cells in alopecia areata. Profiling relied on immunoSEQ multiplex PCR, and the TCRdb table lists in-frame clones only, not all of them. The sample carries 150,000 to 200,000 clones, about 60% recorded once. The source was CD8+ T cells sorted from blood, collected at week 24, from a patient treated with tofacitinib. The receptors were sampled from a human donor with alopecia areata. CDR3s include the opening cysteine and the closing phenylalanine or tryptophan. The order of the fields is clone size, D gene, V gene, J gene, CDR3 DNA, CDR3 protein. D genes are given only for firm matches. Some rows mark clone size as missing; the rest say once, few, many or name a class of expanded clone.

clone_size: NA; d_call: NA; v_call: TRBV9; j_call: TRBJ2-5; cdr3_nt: TGTGCCAGCAGCGTAGACTCGCGGCGCTACCAAGAGACCCAGTACTTC; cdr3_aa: CASSVDSRRYQETQYF
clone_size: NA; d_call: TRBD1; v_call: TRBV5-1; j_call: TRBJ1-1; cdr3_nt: TGCGCCAGCAGCCCCGACAGGGGGCGGAGGAACACTGAAGCTTTCTTT; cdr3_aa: CASSPDRGRRNTEAFF
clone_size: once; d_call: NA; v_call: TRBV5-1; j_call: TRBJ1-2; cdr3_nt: TGCGCCAGCACCGATAGGGGACCACTGGGCTACACCTTC; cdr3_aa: CASTDRGPLGYTF
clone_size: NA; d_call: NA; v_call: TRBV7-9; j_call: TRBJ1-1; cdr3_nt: TGTGCCATAGGTACTGAAGCTTTCTTT; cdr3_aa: CAIGTEAFF
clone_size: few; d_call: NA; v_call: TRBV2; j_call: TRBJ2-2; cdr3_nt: TGTGCCAGCAGGGACCTGAGGGTGACCGGGGAGCTGTTTTTT; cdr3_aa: CASRDLRVTGELFF
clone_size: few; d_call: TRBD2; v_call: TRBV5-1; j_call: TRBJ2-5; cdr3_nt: TGCGCCAGCAGCTTGGTGGGGCTAGCGGGCCACCAAGAGACCCAGTACTTC; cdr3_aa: CASSLVGLAGHQETQYF
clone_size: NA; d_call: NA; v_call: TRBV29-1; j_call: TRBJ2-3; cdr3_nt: TGCAGCGTTGAGGGTGGGGACGGCACAGATACGCAGTATTTT; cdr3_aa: CSVEGGDGTDTQYF
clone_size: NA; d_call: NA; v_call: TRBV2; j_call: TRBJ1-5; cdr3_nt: TGTGCCGTCAATGGGCGGAGCAATCAGCCCCAGCATTTT; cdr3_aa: CAVNGRSNQPQHF
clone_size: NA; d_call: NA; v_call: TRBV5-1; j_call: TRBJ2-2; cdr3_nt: TGCGCCAGCAGCTTTGACTTCTACACCGGGGAGCTGTTTTTT; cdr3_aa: CASSFDFYTGELFF
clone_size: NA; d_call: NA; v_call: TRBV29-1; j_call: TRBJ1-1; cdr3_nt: TGCAGCGTTGAAGATGGTTCGGGGAACACTGAAGCTTTCTTT; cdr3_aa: CSVEDGSGNTEAFF
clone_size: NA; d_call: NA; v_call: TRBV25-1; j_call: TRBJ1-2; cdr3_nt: TGTGCCAGCAGTGAATCGGACTGGTATGGCTACACCTTC; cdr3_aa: CASSESDWYGYTF
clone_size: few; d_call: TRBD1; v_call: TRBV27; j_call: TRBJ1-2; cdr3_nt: TGTGCCGTGGGGGACAGGGGGGCCGATGGCTACACCTTC; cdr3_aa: CAVGDRGADGYTF
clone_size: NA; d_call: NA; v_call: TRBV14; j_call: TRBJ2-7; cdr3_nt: TGTGCCAGCAGCCAAGAGGGTTACGAGCAGTACTTC; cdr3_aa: CASSQEGYEQYF
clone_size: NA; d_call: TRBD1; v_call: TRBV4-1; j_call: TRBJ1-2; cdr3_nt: TGCGCCAGCAGCCAAGAGGACAGGAACTATGGCTACACCTTC; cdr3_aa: CASSQEDRNYGYTF
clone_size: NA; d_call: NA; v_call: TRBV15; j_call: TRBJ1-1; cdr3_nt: TGTGCCACCAGCAGAGTAGGAGGGGGAACTGAAGCTTTCTTT; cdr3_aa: CATSRVGGGTEAFF
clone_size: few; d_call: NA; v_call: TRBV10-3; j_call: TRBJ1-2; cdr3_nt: TGTGCCATCAGTGACCTTCGGGGCGGGAGCTACACCTTC; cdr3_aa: CAISDLRGGSYTF
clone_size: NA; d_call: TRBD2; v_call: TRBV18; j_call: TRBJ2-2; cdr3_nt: TGTGCCAGCTCACCGCCCGTTGGGGACTACAACACCGGGGAGCTGTTTTTT; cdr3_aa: CASSPPVGDYNTGELFF
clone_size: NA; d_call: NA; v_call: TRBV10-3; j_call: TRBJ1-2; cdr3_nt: TGTGCCATCAGTGCGAGGACAGCCGATCCTAACTATGGCTACACCTTC; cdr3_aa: CAISARTADPNYGYTF
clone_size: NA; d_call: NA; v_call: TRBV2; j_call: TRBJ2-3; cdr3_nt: TGTGCCAGCAGAGGGGACCCAGATACGCAGTATTTT; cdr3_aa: CASRGDPDTQYF
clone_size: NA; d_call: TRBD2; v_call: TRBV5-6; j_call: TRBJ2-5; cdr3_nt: TGTGCCAGCAGCTTGGGAAGCGGGGGTTCTGAAGAGACCCAGTACTTC; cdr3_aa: CASSLGSGGSEETQYF
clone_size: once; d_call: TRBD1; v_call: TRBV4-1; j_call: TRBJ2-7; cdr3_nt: TGCGCCAGCAGCCAAGGACAGGGAAGCTACGAGCAGTACTTC; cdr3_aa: CASSQGQGSYEQYF
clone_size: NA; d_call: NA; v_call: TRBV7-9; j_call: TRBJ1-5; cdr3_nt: TGTGCCAGCAGCTTCCTGGGGAGCAATCAGCCCCAGCATTTT; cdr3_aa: CASSFLGSNQPQHF
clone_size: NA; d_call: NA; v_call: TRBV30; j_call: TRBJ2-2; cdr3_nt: TGTGCCTGGAGTTCCGATACACTCTCGAACACCGGGGAGCTGTTTTTT; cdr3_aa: CAWSSDTLSNTGELFF
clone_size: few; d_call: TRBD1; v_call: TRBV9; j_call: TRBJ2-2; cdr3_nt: TGTGCCAGCAGCGTAGATACAGGGGTGGACACCGGGGAGCTGTTTTTT; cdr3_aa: CASSVDTGVDTGELFF
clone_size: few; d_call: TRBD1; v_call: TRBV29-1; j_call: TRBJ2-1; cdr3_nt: TGCAGCGTCGCAGGGGGCGAGGATAGTAATGAGCAGTTCTTC; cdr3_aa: CSVAGGEDSNEQFF
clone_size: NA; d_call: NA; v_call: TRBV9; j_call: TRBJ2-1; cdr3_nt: TGTGCCAGCAGCGTAGCAGGGAGTAGTATCAATGAGCAGTTCTTC; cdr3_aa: CASSVAGSSINEQFF
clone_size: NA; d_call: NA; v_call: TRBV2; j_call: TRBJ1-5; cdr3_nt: TGTGCCAGCAGTGTTGTAGCAGATAGCAATCAGCCCCAGCATTTT; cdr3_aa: CASSVVADSNQPQHF
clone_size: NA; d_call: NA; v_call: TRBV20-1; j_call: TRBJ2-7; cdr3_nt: TGCAGTGTTGGGGATTACGAGCAGTACTTC; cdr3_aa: CSVGDYEQYF
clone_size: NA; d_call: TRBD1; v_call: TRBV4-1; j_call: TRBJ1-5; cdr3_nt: TGCGCCAGCAGCCGAATGACAGGGAATCAGCCCCAGCATTTT; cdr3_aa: CASSRMTGNQPQHF
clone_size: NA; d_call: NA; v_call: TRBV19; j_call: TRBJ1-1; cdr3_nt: TGTGCCAGTAGCTGGGGCGGGGGCTCGGACACTGAAGCTTTCTTT; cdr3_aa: CASSWGGGSDTEAFF
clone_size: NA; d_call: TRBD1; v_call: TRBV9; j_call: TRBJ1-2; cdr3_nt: TGTGCCAGCAGCCCAGAATATGGACAGGCGGTGGGCTACACCTTC; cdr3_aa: CASSPEYGQAVGYTF
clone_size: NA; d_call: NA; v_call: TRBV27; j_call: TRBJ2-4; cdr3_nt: TGTGCCAGCAGTGGGACGAGGGACATTCAGTACTTC; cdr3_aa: CASSGTRDIQYF
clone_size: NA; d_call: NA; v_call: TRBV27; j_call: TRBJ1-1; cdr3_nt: TGTGCCAGCAGTGTCTTGGGGGCGGGGACTGAAGCTTTCTTT; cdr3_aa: CASSVLGAGTEAFF
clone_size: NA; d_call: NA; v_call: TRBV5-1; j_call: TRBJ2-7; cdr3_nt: TGCGCCAGCAGCTTTTTGTATGAGGCCTACGAGCAGTACTTC; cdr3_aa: CASSFLYEAYEQYF
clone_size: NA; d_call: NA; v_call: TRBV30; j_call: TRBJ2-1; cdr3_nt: TGTGCCTGGAGTGCCAGACCCAATGAGCAGTTCTTC; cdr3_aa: CAWSARPNEQFF
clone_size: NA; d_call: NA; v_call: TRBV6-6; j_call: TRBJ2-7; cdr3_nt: TGTGCCAGCAGCCTAGACAGCTACGAGCAGTACTTC; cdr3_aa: CASSLDSYEQYF
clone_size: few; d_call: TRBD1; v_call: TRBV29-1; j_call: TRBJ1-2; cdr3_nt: TGCAGCGGCATCTTCCCTGCAGGGGGCGCCGGCTACACCTTC; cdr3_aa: CSGIFPAGGAGYTF
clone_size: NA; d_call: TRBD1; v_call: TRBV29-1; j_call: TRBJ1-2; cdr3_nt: TGCAGCGCCGGACCGACAGGGACTGGCTACACCTTC; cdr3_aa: CSAGPTGTGYTF
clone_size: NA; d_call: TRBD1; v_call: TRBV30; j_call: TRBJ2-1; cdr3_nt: TGTGCCTGGGGGACAGTCTCTTATGAGCAGTTCTTC; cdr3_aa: CAWGTVSYEQFF
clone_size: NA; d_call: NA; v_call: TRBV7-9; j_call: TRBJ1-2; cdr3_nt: TGTGCCAGCAGCTTAGGGACACCCTACTATGGCTACACCTTC; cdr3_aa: CASSLGTPYYGYTF
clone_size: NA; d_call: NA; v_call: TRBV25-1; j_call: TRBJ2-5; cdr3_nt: TGTGCCAGCAGTACCCTAAATCGGGGGGCTTGGGAGACCCAGTACTTC; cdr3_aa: CASSTLNRGAWETQYF
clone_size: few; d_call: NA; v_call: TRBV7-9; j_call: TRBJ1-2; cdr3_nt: TGTGCCAGCAGCCCCCCTTCATCCTATGGCTACACCTTC; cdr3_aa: CASSPPSSYGYTF
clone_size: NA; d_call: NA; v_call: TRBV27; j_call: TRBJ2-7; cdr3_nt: TGTGCCAGCAGCAGTGGACAGACCTACGAGCAGTACTTC; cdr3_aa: CASSSGQTYEQYF
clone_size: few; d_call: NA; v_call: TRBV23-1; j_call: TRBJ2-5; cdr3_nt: TGCGCCAGCAGTCAAGTTCAGGTTATGTGCCAAGAGACCCAGTACTTC; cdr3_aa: CASSQVQVMCQETQYF
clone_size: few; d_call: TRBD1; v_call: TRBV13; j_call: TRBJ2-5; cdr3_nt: TGTGCCAGCAGCTTAGGGGGACAGGGCGCTTTGCAAGAGACCCAGTACTTC; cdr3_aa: CASSLGGQGALQETQYF
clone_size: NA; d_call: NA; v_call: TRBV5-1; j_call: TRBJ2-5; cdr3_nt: TGCGCCAGCAGCGGATACCAAGAGACCCAGTACTTC; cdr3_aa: CASSGYQETQYF
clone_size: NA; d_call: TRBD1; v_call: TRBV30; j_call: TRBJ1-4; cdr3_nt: TGTGCCTGGAGCCCGGGACAGGGGTCTGAAAAACTGTTTTTT; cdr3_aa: CAWSPGQGSEKLFF
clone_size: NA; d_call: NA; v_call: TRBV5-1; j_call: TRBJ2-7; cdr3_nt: TGCGCCAGCAGCTTGGCGCGAGATTACGAGCAGTACTTC; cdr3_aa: CASSLARDYEQYF
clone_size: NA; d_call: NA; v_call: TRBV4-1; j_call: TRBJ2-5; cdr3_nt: TGCGCCAGCAGCCAAGTGGGGCCAGAAGAGACCCAGTACTTC; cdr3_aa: CASSQVGPEETQYF
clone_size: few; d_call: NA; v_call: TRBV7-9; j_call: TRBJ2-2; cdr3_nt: TGTGCCAGCAGCTTACCCGACAGCCCGACCGGGGAGCTGTTTTTT; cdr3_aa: CASSLPDSPTGELFF
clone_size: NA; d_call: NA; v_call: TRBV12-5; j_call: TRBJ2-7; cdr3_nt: TGTGCTAGTGCCGGGGAACAGTGGGAGCAGTACTTC; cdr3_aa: CASAGEQWEQYF
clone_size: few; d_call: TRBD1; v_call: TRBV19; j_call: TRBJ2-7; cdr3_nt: TGTGCCAGTAGTGCTTTGGACAGGGGTAGAGGAGAGCAGTACTTC; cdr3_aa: CASSALDRGRGEQYF
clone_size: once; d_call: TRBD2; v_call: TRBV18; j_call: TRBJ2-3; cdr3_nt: TGTGCCAGCTCACCAGTAGGCCGACTAGCGGGCCGTGTGGATACGCAGTATTTT; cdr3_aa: CASSPVGRLAGRVDTQYF